This entry features one TCR beta chain sequence. The data were obtained in a study of blood T cell repertoires in COVID-19. Study at large: The analysed material was cDNA or gDNA that came from T cells, B-cell-depleted T cells, or PBMCs.

This table comes from immunoSEQ multiplex PCR, and its TCRdb copy is limited to in-frame clones, with some not included. The sample shows some 230,000 clones, roughly 80% of them seen only once. The origin of this receptor is a woman at least 80 years old with COVID-19, enrolled during active disease. Sequences were obtained from peripheral blood.

The CDR3 protein is CASSQESYVTGELFF. For the CDR3, the DNA is TGTGCCAGCAGCCAAGAATCCTACGTTACCGGGGAGCTGTTTTTT. This rearrangement joins TRBV3-1 (or the pseudogene TRBV3-2) to TRBJ2-2, with unresolved D. The CDR3 is made up of 15 amino acids. Germline CDR1 LGHDT, CDR2 YNNKEL (reference sequence). Trimming pared 0 bases from V and 5 bases from J, leaving 10 bases between.